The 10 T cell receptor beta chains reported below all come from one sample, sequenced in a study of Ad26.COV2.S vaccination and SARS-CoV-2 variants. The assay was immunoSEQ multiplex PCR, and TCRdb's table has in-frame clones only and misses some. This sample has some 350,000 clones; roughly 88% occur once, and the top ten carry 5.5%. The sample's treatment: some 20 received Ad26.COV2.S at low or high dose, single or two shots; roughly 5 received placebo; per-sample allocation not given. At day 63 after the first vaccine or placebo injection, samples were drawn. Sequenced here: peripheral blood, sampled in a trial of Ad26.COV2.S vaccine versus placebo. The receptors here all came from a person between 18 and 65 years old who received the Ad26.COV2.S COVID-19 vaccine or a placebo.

The CDR3 reads CASYRQGTPYEQYF. The DNA of the CDR3 is TGTGCCAGCTATAGACAGGGTACCCCCTACGAGCAGTACTTC. The chain combines TRBV28 with TRBJ2-7; 7 bases align to TRBD1. This CDR3 has 14 amino acids. Losses at the gene ends were 8 bases for V and 2 bases for J; bases not matched to a gene: 9. Germline CDR1 reads MDHEN; CDR2 reads SYDVKM.

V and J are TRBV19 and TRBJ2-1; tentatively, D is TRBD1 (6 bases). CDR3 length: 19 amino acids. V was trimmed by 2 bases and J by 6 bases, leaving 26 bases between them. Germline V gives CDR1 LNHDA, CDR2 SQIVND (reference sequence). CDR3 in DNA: TGTGCCAGTAGTATACTCAGGATGGGAGAAAACTTAGGGGGCAATGAGCAGTTCTTC. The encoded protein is CASSILRMGENLGGNEQFF. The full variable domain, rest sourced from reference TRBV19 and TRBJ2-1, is DGGITQSPKYLFRKEGQNVTLSCEQNLNHDAMYWYRQDPGQGLRLIYYSQIVNDFQKGDIAEGYSVSREKKESFPLTVTSAQKNPTAFYLCASSILRMGENLGGNEQFFGPGTRLTVL.

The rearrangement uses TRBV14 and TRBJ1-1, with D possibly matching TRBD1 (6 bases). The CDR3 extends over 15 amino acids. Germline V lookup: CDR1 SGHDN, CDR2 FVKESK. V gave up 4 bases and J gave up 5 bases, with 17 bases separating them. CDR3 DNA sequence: TGTGCCAGCAGCCTTGCGTTCGGGGGGCGGACTGAAGCTTTCTTT. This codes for CASSLAFGGRTEAFF.

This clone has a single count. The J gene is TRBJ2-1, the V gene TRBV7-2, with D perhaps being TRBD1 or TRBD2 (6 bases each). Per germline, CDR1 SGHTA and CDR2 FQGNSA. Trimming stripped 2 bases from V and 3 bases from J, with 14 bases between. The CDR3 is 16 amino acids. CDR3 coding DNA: TGTGCCAGCAGCTTATTGGCCGGGGGCCACTACAATGAGCAGTTCTTC. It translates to CASSLLAGGHYNEQFF. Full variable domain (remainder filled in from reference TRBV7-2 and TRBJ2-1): GAGVSQSPSNKVTEKGKDVELRCDPISGHTALYWYRQSLGQGLEFLIYFQGNSAPDKSGLPSDRFSAERTGGSVSTLTIQRTQQEDSAVYLCASSLLAGGHYNEQFFGPGTRLTVL.

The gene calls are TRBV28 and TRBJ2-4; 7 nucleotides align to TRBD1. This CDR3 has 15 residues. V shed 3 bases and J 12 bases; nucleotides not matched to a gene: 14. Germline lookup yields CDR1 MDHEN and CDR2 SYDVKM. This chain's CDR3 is CASSFPGTVYVGQYF. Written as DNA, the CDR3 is TGTGCCAGCAGTTTCCCCGGGACAGTCTACGTGGGTCAGTACTTC.

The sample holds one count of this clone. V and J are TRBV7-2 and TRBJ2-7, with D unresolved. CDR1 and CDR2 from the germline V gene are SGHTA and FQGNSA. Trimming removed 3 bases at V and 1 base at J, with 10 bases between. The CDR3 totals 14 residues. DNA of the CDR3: TGTGCCAGCAGCTTTAAAGGGATATCCTACGAGCAGTACTTC. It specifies CASSFKGISYEQYF.

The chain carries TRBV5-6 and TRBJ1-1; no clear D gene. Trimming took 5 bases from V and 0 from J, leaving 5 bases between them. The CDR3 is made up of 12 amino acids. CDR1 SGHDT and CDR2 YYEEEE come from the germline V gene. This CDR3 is CASRYMNTEAFF. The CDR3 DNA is TGTGCCAGCAGGTACATGAACACTGAAGCTTTCTTT.

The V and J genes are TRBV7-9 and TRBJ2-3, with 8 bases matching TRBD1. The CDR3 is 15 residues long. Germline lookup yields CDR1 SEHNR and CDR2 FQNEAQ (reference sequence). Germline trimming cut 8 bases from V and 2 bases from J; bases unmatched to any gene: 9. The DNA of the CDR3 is TGTGCCAGCTCATTGGGACAGGAGTTCACAGATACGCAGTATTTT. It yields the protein CASSLGQEFTDTQYF.

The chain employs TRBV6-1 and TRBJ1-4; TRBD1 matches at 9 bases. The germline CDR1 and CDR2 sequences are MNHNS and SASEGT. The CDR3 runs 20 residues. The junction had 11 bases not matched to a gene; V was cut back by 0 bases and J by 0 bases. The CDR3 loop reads CASSEAAGGQGPATNEKLFF. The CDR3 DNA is TGTGCCAGCAGTGAAGCTGCGGGAGGACAGGGGCCTGCAACTAATGAAAAACTGTTTTTT.

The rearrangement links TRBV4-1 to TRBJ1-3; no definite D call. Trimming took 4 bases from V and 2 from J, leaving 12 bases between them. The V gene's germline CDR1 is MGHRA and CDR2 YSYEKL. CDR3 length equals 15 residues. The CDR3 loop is CASSPLGLAGNTIYF. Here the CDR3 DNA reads TGCGCCAGCAGCCCCCTGGGTCTAGCTGGAAACACCATATATTTT.